What follows are 20 T cell receptor beta chains derived from one specimen sequenced in a study of OX40 agonist ivuxolimab in advanced cancers. Assay: immunoSEQ multiplex PCR; the TCRdb copy retains only in-frame clones and omits some. The sample contains just over 80,000 clones, about 88% of which appear only once. This sample comprised CD4+ or CD8+ T cells sorted from blood, obtained in a trial of the OX40 agonist ivuxolimab. Receptor source: an adult with an advanced solid tumor such as melanoma, head and neck, liver or kidney cancer.

The chain uses TRBV6-5 and TRBJ1-1, with no clear D. This CDR3 region has 13 residues. Germline loops: CDR1 MNHEY, CDR2 SVGAGI. V lost 6 bases and J lost 3, with 11 bases in between. The CDR3: CASRDRWHTEAFF. The CDR3 DNA follows: TGTGCCAGCAGGGACCGCTGGCACACTGAAGCTTTCTTT.

The V gene is TRBV15, the J gene TRBJ1-6; the match to TRBD1 covers 8 bases. The V segment lost 7 bases and the J segment 9 bases; nucleotides outside the gene matches: 5. The CDR3 length is 13 residues. Germline V CDR1 and CDR2: LNHNV, YYDKDF (reference sequence). The CDR3 region has the DNA TGTGCCACCACCGGACAGGGCGCTTCACCCCTCCACTTT. This encodes CATTGQGASPLHF.

The chain carries TRBV11-3 and TRBJ1-2, with 8 bases matching TRBD1. Trimming cost V 4 bases and J 2 bases; bases outside gene matches: 9. CDR3 length equals 16 residues. Germline values: CDR1 SGHNT, CDR2 YENEEA. In nucleotides, the CDR3 is TGTGCCAGCAGCTCACCGACAGGGGAAAGAAACTATGGCTACACCTTC. This sequence encodes CASSSPTGERNYGYTF.

The V gene is TRBV5-1, the J gene TRBJ1-3; D call uncertain. V was shortened by 3 bases and J by 2 bases, with 6 bases between the two germline ends. There are 13 residues in the CDR3. Germline CDR1 and CDR2: SGHRS and YFSETQ. The CDR3 nucleotides are TGCGCCAGCAGCTCCCCTCCTGGAAACACCATATATTTT. This translates into CASSSPPGNTIYF. Full variable domain (rest looked up from reference TRBV5-1 and TRBJ1-3): KAGVTQTPRYLIKTRGQQVTLSCSPISGHRSVSWYQQTPGQGLQFLFEYFSETQRNKGNFPGRFSGRQFSNSRSEMNVSTLELGDSALYLCASSSPPGNTIYFGEGSWLTVV.

The rearrangement joins TRBV7-6 to TRBJ1-1, with D hard to call. The CDR3 is 13 amino acids. Per germline, CDR1 SGHVS and CDR2 FNYEAQ. V dropped 5 bases and J dropped 4 bases, with 11 bases sitting between them. DNA for the CDR3: TGTGCCAGCAGCCCCGGCGCGGGCACTGAAGCTTTCTTT. It translates to CASSPGAGTEAFF.

This clone has more than one count but fewer than ten. V usage is TRBV2 and J usage is TRBJ1-6; 9 nucleotides agree with TRBD1. Losses at the gene ends were 6 bases for V and 5 bases for J; bases not matched to a gene: 5. The CDR3 loop spans 15 amino acids. Germline V gene data show CDR1 as SNHLY and CDR2 as FYNNEI. This CDR3 reads CASRKRTGDNSPLHF. CDR3 DNA: TGTGCCAGCAGAAAGAGGACAGGGGATAATTCACCCCTCCACTTT.

The CDR3 sequence: CASSTPPQRQYF. CDR3 in DNA: TGTGCCAGCAGCACTCCCCCACAAAGGCAGTATTTT. This chain joins TRBV7-2 and TRBJ2-3; D remains unclear. CDR1 and CDR2 (germline): SGHTA, FQGNSA. Trimming removed 5 bases at V and 11 bases at J, with 14 bases between. The CDR3 is made up of 12 amino acids.

The CDR3 is CASSKGAGTGGKSSYEQYF. The CDR3 DNA reads as TGTGCCAGCAGCAAAGGTGCCGGGACAGGGGGCAAAAGCTCCTACGAGCAGTACTTC. This chain uses TRBV21-1 with TRBJ2-7; TRBD1, the D gene given by the table, was not confirmed from the DNA. TRBV21-1 is a known pseudogene. The CDR3 has 19 amino acids.

This clone was found once. V is TRBV29-1 and J is TRBJ2-2, with D hard to call. Germline V lookup: CDR1 SQVTM, CDR2 ANQGSEA. V was trimmed by 8 bases and J by 1 base, leaving 8 bases between them. The CDR3 is 12 residues long. The CDR3 reads CSSLRNTGELFF. In DNA form, the CDR3 reads TGCAGCTCCCTCCGGAACACCGGGGAGCTGTTTTTT.

The V gene is TRBV6-6, the J gene TRBJ2-3; D gene ambiguous. This CDR3 has 12 residues. Germline V gene data show CDR1 as MNHNY and CDR2 as SVGAGI (reference sequence). Deletions cut 6 bases from V and 5 bases from J, with 9 bases between. In DNA, the CDR3 is TGTGCCAGCAGCGAACGGATAGATACGCAGTATTTT. Its translation is CASSERIDTQYF.

V gene TRBV7-2 combines with J gene TRBJ2-1, with 8 nucleotides matching TRBD2. The junction had 4 bases not matched to a gene; V was cut back by 0 bases and J by 0 bases. The length of the CDR3 is 17 residues. From germline, CDR1 is SGHTA and CDR2 FQGNSA. The CDR3 DNA follows: TGTGCCAGCAGCTTAGCGGCGGGGGGACCCTCCTACAATGAGCAGTTCTTC. It specifies CASSLAAGGPSYNEQFF.

V usage is TRBV6-1 and J usage is TRBJ2-3; possibly TRBD2 for D (6 bases). V was clipped by 1 base and J by 5 bases, with 13 bases between them. The length of the CDR3 is 15 residues. Germline lookup yields CDR1 MNHNS and CDR2 SASEGT. CDR3: CASSEDAGLVDTQYF. The CDR3 bases are TGTGCCAGCAGTGAAGATGCGGGGCTGGTAGATACGCAGTATTTT.

The chain links TRBV11-2 to TRBJ1-5; 7 bases match TRBD1. Germline assignment: CDR1 SGHAT and CDR2 FQNNGV. The CDR3 length is 13 residues. Trimming at V came to 0 bases and at J to 7 bases, leaving 0 bases not matched to a gene. CDR3 loop: CASSLDRGQPQHF. The CDR3 nucleotides are TGTGCCAGCAGCTTAGACAGGGGGCAGCCCCAGCATTTT.

The gene calls are TRBV5-1 and TRBJ1-2; D might be TRBD1 (6 bases). Per germline, CDR1 SGHRS and CDR2 YFSETQ. This CDR3 spans 14 amino acids. Trimming removed 4 bases from V and 6 bases from J, with 16 bases in between. The CDR3 DNA reads TGCGCCAGCAGCGGACCGGGGGCTACGGATGGCTACACCTTC. Protein product: CASSGPGATDGYTF.

The chain uses TRBV21-1 and TRBJ2-5; the table's D call, TRBD1, has no DNA check behind it. TRBV21-1 is recorded as a pseudogene. The CDR3 has 12 residues. The CDR3 sequence: CATIQGKETQYF. Written as DNA, the CDR3 is TGTGCCACCATACAGGGGAAAGAGACCCAGTACTTC.

This chain connects TRBV4-1 to TRBJ2-2, with 11 bases that match TRBD2. The CDR3 totals 21 residues. Trimming cost V 0 bases and J 1 base; bases outside gene matches: 13. Germline V lookup: CDR1 MGHRA, CDR2 YSYEKL. The CDR3 DNA reads as TGCGCCAGCAGCCAAGATCCTTCGTTAGCGGGAGGGAAAATGAACACCGGGGAGCTGTTTTTT. Amino acids: CASSQDPSLAGGKMNTGELFF.

In its sample, this clone was seen a few times. This chain uses TRBV7-9 with TRBJ1-2; unclear D gene. V was cut by 1 base and J by 8 bases, with 14 bases left in between. CDR3 length: 14 amino acids. CDR1 SEHNR and CDR2 FQNEAQ come from the germline V gene (reference sequence). DNA of the CDR3: TGTGCCAGCAGCTTAGAGGTGGAACGCTCCGGCTACACCTTC. Amino acid sequence: CASSLEVERSGYTF.

This rearrangement joins TRBV11-2 to TRBJ2-7; TRBD1 matches 8 bases. This CDR3 region has 14 residues. J gave up 3 bases and V 1 base, and 2 bases lay outside the gene matches. Germline loops: CDR1 SGHAT, CDR2 FQNNGV. CDR3 coding DNA: TGTGCCAGCAGCTTAGCAGGGGGCCTCTACGAGCAGTACTTC. Translation: CASSLAGGLYEQYF.

This chain connects TRBV27 to TRBJ1-5, with D possibly being TRBD1 (5 bases). V lost 5 bases and J lost 0, with 11 bases in between. The CDR3 totals 15 residues. Looked up from germline, CDR1 is MNHEY and CDR2 is SMNVEV (reference sequence). Here the CDR3 reads CASSLRGSSNQPQHF. DNA of the CDR3: TGTGCCAGCAGTCTCCGGGGCTCTAGCAATCAGCCCCAGCATTTT.

For the CDR3, the DNA is TGTGCCAGCAGTTTTAGGCACCCCCCCTACGAGCAGTACTTC. This gives the protein CASSFRHPPYEQYF. This chain uses TRBV27 with TRBJ2-7, with D uncertain. V lost 3 bases and J 2 bases, leaving 11 bases between the germline ends. The germline CDR1 and CDR2 sequences are MNHEY and SMNVEV (reference sequence). CDR3 length equals 14 residues.